This T cell receptor beta chain is drawn from a study of cytomegalovirus exposure and HLA in healthy donors. Across the whole study: Inside one of the first data releases sat about 91 million unique TCRs taken from HLA-typed donors. Study-level points and caveats: In an earlier analysis, about 87% or about 30%: the productive usage of most TCR beta V segments. Within the data, a cluster of highly shared sequence variants was likely a sequencing artifact. Reports credit the classifier with highly specific, highly sensitive diagnosis of cytomegalovirus status.

The study ran its PCR with 60 Vbeta and 13 Jbeta primers. TCRdb's copy holds only in-frame clones and misses some; the assay was immunoSEQ multiplex PCR. Of about 240,000 clones in the sample, roughly four fifths are singletons; the top ten hold almost 8%. On this clone itself: The target antigen is unknown.

The CDR3 totals 13 residues. Germline lookup yields CDR1 MNHNY and CDR2 SVGAGI (reference sequence). V was shortened by 7 bases and J by 2 bases, with 11 bases between the two germline ends. The sample comprised PBMCs. This receptor was taken from a woman aged 55-69 years in good health and CMV-seropositive. J is TRBJ1-1 and V is TRBV6-6, with no clear D. The CDR3 bases are TGTGCCAGCACCTTAACAGCTAACACTGAAGCTTTCTTT. It yields the protein CASTLTANTEAFF.